This T cell receptor (beta chain) was observed in a study of blood T cells in healthy people across ages (dated by TCRdb to the mid-2010s). General notes on the study: In model experiments, roughly one uniquely barcoded TCR beta cDNA molecule per two T cells was captured by template switching. Age-related changes in TCR beta repertoire diversity were measured in the study by deep sequencing normalized with unique cDNA molecular identifiers. The donors were split into four age groups: young (average approximately 16 years), middle-aged (nearly 40), aged (roughly 60) and long-lived (roughly 80). The study analyzed two additional independent replicas of 1 million unique cDNA reads from the same blood draw for two donors, one aged 18 to 30 and one aged 80 or older.

The library relied on 5' RACE. Sequenced using an Illumina HiSeq 2500. A second PCR of about 6 to 11 cycles was performed with a sample-barcoded 5' primer and a J-beta primer mix. Each TCR beta cDNA molecule received a unique molecular identifier from a template-switch 5' adaptor carrying 12 random nucleotides. At least 2.5 million CDR3-containing paired-end reads were obtained from each sample. All of the RNA was converted into first-strand cDNA using the Mint cDNA synthesis kit, with a TRBC-specific oligonucleotide serving as the primer. All cDNA was treated with uracil-DNA glycosylase and then went through a first 18-cycle PCR with the universal primers M1SS and BC2_uni_R. Regarding the original processing steps: For normalization, 1 million high-quality reads, each with a distinct molecular identifier, were randomly selected from each sample. Reads with shared molecular identifiers were discarded instead of being binned into consensus sequences. MiTCR, run with a Q25 quality threshold and the strictest error-elimination algorithm, handled CDR3 identification, clonotype clustering and error correction. A nonparametric unseen species model with Euler transformation was used to estimate lower-bound total TCR beta diversity. TCRdb redid the processing of the public reads, applying fastp at Q25 and MiXCR, and retained in-frame beta chains. Every entry covers one CDR3 protein and lists the most common genes and DNA from its rows. The V and J calls shown here were made by TCRdb, not taken from the authors' results. Within this sample are 900,000 to 950,000 distinct CDR3 sequences, with around 29% of them counted one time only. The ten largest clones add up to 9.5% to 13% of the sample.

With regard to this clonotype: The clone's antigen remains unknown. Base-call qualities are not available, and no considerably larger clone is one nucleotide away.

The cysteine opens and the phenylalanine closes a CDR3 of 13 amino acids. The kept DNA is CDR3 alone, 39 bases in frame from the first base. V sheds 6 bases and J sheds 8 bases, leaving 13 bases between their ends. CDR1 and CDR2 are drawn from the germline V gene: MNHEY, SVGAGI. Overall results and qualifications from the work: A strong correlation was found between observed TCR beta diversity and the percentage of naive T cells measured by flow cytometry. The CMV infection status of donors was not known, potentially confounding age-related changes in expanded clonotypes. Observed TCR beta diversity per million T cells fell roughly linearly with age, and a significant reduction was already apparent by age roughly 40. Estimates of total diversity based on one million sequenced T cells were regarded as lower bounds and as underestimates. Because profiling used bulk unsorted PBMCs, naive and antigen-experienced compartments could not be compared conclusively. Compared with the aged group, the long-lived group had more naive CD4+ T cells, fewer expanded clones and increased TCR diversity, suggesting age selection.

The roughly 39 donors, aged about 6 to 95 years, were systemically healthy Caucasian individuals from Russia. Each donor gave about 9.7 milliliters of peripheral blood, drawn into EDTA-treated Vacutainer tubes. Ficoll-Paque density-gradient centrifugation was used to isolate PBMCs, with at least 7 million per sample. Total RNA, at least 5 micrograms per sample, was extracted from PBMCs with Trizol reagent. For every donor, an aliquot of PBMCs went through flow cytometry to measure the percentages of naive CD45RAhigh/CD27high T cells. This sample was also put to use in a study of T cells of mothers and their children. That second report states: Nine systemically healthy Caucasian individuals served as donors, namely three mothers together with their six children. cDNA synthesis used all of the extracted RNA, with 1.5 ug of RNA in each 15 ul reaction. In the second PCR, the M1S primer introduced both the sample barcodes and 2-4 random nucleotides. More than 9 million TCR beta CDR3 reads were obtained from each mother, and some 3.2 million reads were obtained from each child. In both related and unrelated pairs, thymic selection shapes the output of TCR recombination in a similar way, with inherited differences having only a minor effect. Normalized repertoire overlap was always found to be slightly, but never significantly, higher in related mother-child pairs than in unrelated mother-child pairs. With a sensitivity of approximately 92 clones per million clonotypes, no persistent microchimeric T cell clones were detected. In the study, deep NGS was used to compare the TCR beta repertoires of mothers and children, and features distinguishing related mother-child pairs from unrelated individuals were sought. On average, the children were approximately 11 +/- 4 years old, while the mothers were about 40 +/- 4 years old. After adapter ligation was performed with NEBNext reagents, the libraries were sequenced on an Illumina HiSeq 2000 with 100+100 nt paired-end reads. Mother and child libraries were prepared a month apart and sequenced in separate runs to prevent cross-contamination. Each donor had between roughly 500,000 and 2,200,000 distinct TCR beta clonotypes identified. Naive TCR beta clonotypes were estimated from low-frequency clonotypes matched to each donor's FACS-determined naive share, without sorting.

The chain links TRBV6-5 with TRBJ1-4; the D region possibly corresponds to TRBD1 (5 bases align). Sequenced material: blood. This clonotype originated in a woman aged 40-49 years in good health. This receptor carries the CDR3 CASSETVEEKLFF. The DNA sequence reads TGTGCCAGCAGCGAGACAGTGGAGGAAAAACTGTTTTTT.